A selection of T cell receptor beta chains follows, all from one sample in a study of T-cell reconstitution after alpha-beta-depleted transplantation in children. From the PCR reads, TCRdb called clonotypes with MiXCR, one entry per CDR3 protein. The table includes roughly 790,000 distinct CDR3 sequences, approximately 15% detected once. The material was PBMCs, mostly from graft donor cells, obtained 360 days after TCRalphabeta/CD19-depleted stem cell transplant. These TCRs come from a male patient under 18 who had a stem cell transplant for acute lymphoblastic leukemia, so the T cells may come from the graft donor. CDR3s include the opening cysteine and the closing phenylalanine or tryptophan. A D gene is named only where the DNA matches it firmly. Rows give clone size only sometimes, using once, few, many, or a class for an expanded clone.

>TRBJ2-5|TRBD2|TRBV5-1|.
TGCGCCAGCAGCACTCCGACAGGGAGGCTAGCGGGAAGCCAAGAGACCCAGTACTTC
CASSTPTGRLAGSQETQYF
>TRBJ2-1|TRBD1|TRBV29-1|many
TGCAGCGTTGAAGACGGGAGACAGGGGTTTTGGGGGCAGTTCTTC
CSVEDGRQGFWGQFF
>TRBJ2-1|TRBD1|TRBV2|few
TGTGCCAGGAACATCGCCGGGACAGGGGGTTCCAATGAGCAGTTCTTC
CARNIAGTGGSNEQFF
>TRBJ1-1|.|TRBV7-3|few
TGTGCCAGCAGCTTAAAGGCCGGGAACACTGAAGCTTTCTTT
CASSLKAGNTEAFF
>TRBJ2-7|.|TRBV6-5|.
TGTGCCAGCAGTTACTCGAGGCCGGGTCCCTCCTACGAGCAGTACTTC
CASSYSRPGPSYEQYF
>TRBJ2-1|TRBD2|TRBV7-6|few
TGTGCCAGCAGCCCAAGCGGGGACAATGAGCAGTTCTTC
CASSPSGDNEQFF
>TRBJ2-7|.|TRBV10-2|few
TGCGCCAGCAGTGAGTTCAGGGGGGTTTTACGGGGGAACTACGAGCAGTACTTC
CASSEFRGVLRGNYEQYF
>TRBJ2-7|TRBD1|TRBV20-1|.
TGCAGTGCTCCCGGACAGGGCGCTATCTCCTACGAGCAGTACTTC
CSAPGQGAISYEQYF
>TRBJ2-1|.|TRBV21-1|few
TGTGCCAGCAGCACCCGGGACTATCCTAATGATGAGCAGTTCTTC
CASSTRDYPNDEQFF
>TRBJ2-1|TRBD1|TRBV7-4|.
TGTGCCAGCAGCTTACTGGACAGGGGTGAGCGGAGGGGCAATGAGCAGTTCTTC
CASSLLDRGERRGNEQFF
>TRBJ2-3|.|TRBV5-1|.
TGCGCCAGCAGCTTGTGGATAGATACGCAGTATTTT
CASSLWIDTQYF
>TRBJ1-5|TRBD1|TRBV7-8|once
TGTGCCAGCAGCAAAAAGCGGGACAGGGGAGTAGGTCAGCCCCAGCATTTT
CASSKKRDRGVGQPQHF
>TRBJ2-3|.|TRBV4-2|few
TGTGCCAGCACCCCAGGACGCCCAGCATCAGATACGCAGTATTTT
CASTPGRPASDTQYF
>TRBJ2-7|.|TRBV4-1|few
TGCGCCAGCAGCCAAGTCCGGGCGACAGCGAATAAAAGTTCCTACGAGCAGTACTTC
CASSQVRATANKSSYEQYF
>TRBJ1-5|.|TRBV2|many
TGTGCCAGCAGTTCTTCCCTGAGCAATCAGCCCCAGCATTTT
CASSSSLSNQPQHF
>TRBJ2-1|TRBD2|TRBV10-2|many
TGCGCCAGCAGTGAGTCAGGGGGGACTAGCGCTCGAAATGAGCAGTTCTTC
CASSESGGTSARNEQFF
>TRBJ2-1|.|TRBV20-1|.
TGCAGTGCTAGCCCCACAGGGTGGGAGCAGTTCTTC
CSASPTGWEQFF
>TRBJ1-3|TRBD1|TRBV25-1|few
TGTGCCAGCAGTGAGGGACAGACCTCTGGAAACACCATATATTTT
CASSEGQTSGNTIYF
>TRBJ1-1|.|TRBV7-6|few
TGTGCCAGCAGCTTAGGGGTGGCCCCTTACACTGAAGCTTTCTTT
CASSLGVAPYTEAFF
>TRBJ1-5|.|TRBV6-1|.
TGTGCCACCGGACCTAGTCAGCCCCAGCATTTT
CATGPSQPQHF
>TRBJ1-1|.|TRBV5-1|many
TGCGCCAGCAGCTTGGGGGTTGGGACTGAAGCTTTCTTT
CASSLGVGTEAFF
>TRBJ2-2|.|TRBV7-9|few
TGTGCCAGCAGCTCTCTGCGCGGGAACACCGGGGAGCTGTTTTTT
CASSSLRGNTGELFF
>TRBJ2-7|TRBD1|TRBV12-3/TRBV12-4|few
TGTGCCAGCAGGCCCCGGAGACAGGGTGGATCCGAGCAGTACTTC
CASRPRRQGGSEQYF
>TRBJ2-2|.|TRBV5-1|.
TGCGCCAGCCCGACGGTGACCGGGGAGCTGTTTTTT
CASPTVTGELFF
>TRBJ2-6|.|TRBV12-3/TRBV12-4|many
TGTGCCAGCAGTTTCCCAGGGGCGTTCTCTGGGGCCAACGTCCTGACTTTC
CASSFPGAFSGANVLTF
>TRBJ2-7|.|TRBV12-3/TRBV12-4|many
TGTGCCAGCAGTTTCCAGCGGACATACGAGCAGTACTTC
CASSFQRTYEQYF
>TRBJ2-2|.|TRBV9|few
TGTGCCAGCAGAACAAGCGGAGGGACCGGGGAGCTGTTTTTT
CASRTSGGTGELFF
>TRBJ2-1|.|TRBV11-3|.
TGTGCCAGCAGCCTCGGGCAGCAGCAGTTCTTC
CASSLGQQQFF
>TRBJ2-2|.|TRBV5-1|few
TGCGCCAGCAGCTTGGGGGGCGCGGGAACCGGGGAGCTGTTTTTT
CASSLGGAGTGELFF
>TRBJ1-5|.|TRBV4-2|.
TGTGCCAGCAGCCAAGATTACGGCGCACAGGGCAATCAGCCCCAGCATTTT
CASSQDYGAQGNQPQHF
>TRBJ2-7|.|TRBV7-7|.
TGTGCCAGCAGCTTAGGACCAGGGCAGGCCTACGAGCAGTACTTC
CASSLGPGQAYEQYF
>TRBJ2-3|TRBD2|TRBV5-1|.
TGCGCCAGCAGCTTGGATGCGGGAGGGATCACAGATACGCAGTATTTT
CASSLDAGGITDTQYF
>TRBJ2-7|.|TRBV6-5|few
TGTGCCAGCAGTTACACCATCGACACGGGGGCCTACGAGCAGTACTTC
CASSYTIDTGAYEQYF
>TRBJ2-7|.|TRBV25-1|few
TGTGCCAGCATACCGCGCCAGGTCTCCTTC
CASIPRQVSF
>TRBJ2-2|TRBD1|TRBV13|few
TGTGCCAGCAGCCGGACAGGGGGGGCGGGTCCCCCCACCGGGGAGCTGTTTTTT
CASSRTGGAGPPTGELFF
>TRBJ1-1|TRBD1|TRBV11-2|many
TGTGCCAGCAGAAACGGGACAGCAAACACTGAAGCTTTCTTT
CASRNGTANTEAFF
>TRBJ2-2|.|TRBV20-1|.
TGCAGTGCTAGTCTCAGGGGGAACACCGGGGAGCTGTTTTTT
CSASLRGNTGELFF
>TRBJ2-1|TRBD2|TRBV5-1|few
TGCGCCAGCAACCCAAAGACTAGCGGGAGGGCCATCTCCTACAATGAGCAGTTCTTC
CASNPKTSGRAISYNEQFF
>TRBJ2-7|TRBD1|TRBV12-3/TRBV12-4|many
TGTGCCAGCAGTCTCCGGGACAGGGTATACGAGCAGTACTTC
CASSLRDRVYEQYF
>TRBJ2-7|.|TRBV20-1|.
TGCAGTGCTCGTCAGCACAGGGACCCCTACGAGCAGTACTTC
CSARQHRDPYEQYF
>TRBJ2-1|TRBD2|TRBV11-2|few
TGTGCCAGCAGGCCATTTAGCGGGACCCACAATGAGCAGTTCTTC
CASRPFSGTHNEQFF
>TRBJ2-5|.|TRBV5-1|few
TGCGCCAGCAGCTTGGAGGACGGACCACAAGAGACCCAGTACTTC
CASSLEDGPQETQYF
>TRBJ2-5|.|TRBV5-1|.
TGCGCCAGCAGCTTGCTGGGTGGGGAGGCAAGCCCCCAAGAGACCCAGTACTTC
CASSLLGGEASPQETQYF
>TRBJ1-5|TRBD1|TRBV15|.
TGTGCCACCAGCAAGATACAGGGGGCGAGGTTAAATCAGCCCCAGCATTTT
CATSKIQGARLNQPQHF
>TRBJ2-7|.|TRBV29-1|many
TGCAGCGTTGTTTTAACAGGGAGGGTGACCTACGAGCAGTACTTC
CSVVLTGRVTYEQYF
>TRBJ2-3|.|TRBV14|few
TGTGCCAGCAGCCAAGTCCGGCTAGTTTCCAGAGGGGATACGCAGTATTTT
CASSQVRLVSRGDTQYF
>TRBJ1-1|.|TRBV7-9|.
TGTGCCAGCAGCAAAAGGACAGTTGAAGCTTTCTTT
CASSKRTVEAFF
>TRBJ2-7|TRBD1|TRBV7-9|.
TGTGCCAGCAGCTTAGACCTAGGACAGGCCTACGAGCAGTACTTC
CASSLDLGQAYEQYF
>TRBJ2-1|.|TRBV30|few
TGTGCCTGGACCCCCCTCCGTGGGCGGGTGAATGAGCAGTTCTTC
CAWTPLRGRVNEQFF
>TRBJ2-7|.|TRBV4-1|few
TGCGCCAGCAGCCAAGCCCCCAGCTACGAGCAGTACTTC
CASSQAPSYEQYF
>TRBJ2-2|TRBD2|TRBV11-1|few
TGTGCCAGCATAAAGGCTAGCGGGAGGGATTTGGACACCGGGGAGCTGTTTTTT
CASIKASGRDLDTGELFF
>TRBJ2-7|.|TRBV6-2/TRBV6-3|few
TGTGCCAGCAGGAAGACTTCGGGACTTGCCTACGAGCAGTACTTC
CASRKTSGLAYEQYF
>TRBJ2-1|TRBD1|TRBV11-2|once
TGTGCCAGCAGCTTGGACAGGACGTACAATGAGCAGTTCTTC
CASSLDRTYNEQFF
>TRBJ2-1|.|TRBV6-6|few
TGTGCCACCGGTGTACGGTCTTTAGCGAATGAGCAGTTCTTC
CATGVRSLANEQFF
>TRBJ2-1|TRBD1|TRBV9|few
TGTGCCAGCAGCGTGTATGACAGGGGAAGCTCCTACAATGAGCAGTTCTTC
CASSVYDRGSSYNEQFF